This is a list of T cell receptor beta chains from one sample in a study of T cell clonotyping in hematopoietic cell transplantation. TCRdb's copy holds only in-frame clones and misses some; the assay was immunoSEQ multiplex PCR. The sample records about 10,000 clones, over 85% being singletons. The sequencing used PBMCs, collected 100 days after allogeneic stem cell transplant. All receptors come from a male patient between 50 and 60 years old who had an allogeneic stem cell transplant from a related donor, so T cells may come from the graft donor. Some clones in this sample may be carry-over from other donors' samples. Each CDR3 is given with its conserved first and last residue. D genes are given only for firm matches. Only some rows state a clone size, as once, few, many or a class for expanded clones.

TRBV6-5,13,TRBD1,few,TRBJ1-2,CASSSTGDYGYTF,TGTGCCAGCAGCTCGACAGGGGACTATGGCTACACCTTC
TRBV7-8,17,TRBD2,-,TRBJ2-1,CASSSHRLAGGFNEQFF,TGTGCCAGCAGCTCCCATCGACTAGCGGGAGGGTTTAATGAGCAGTTCTTC
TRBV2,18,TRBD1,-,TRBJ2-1,CASLGEWTGETSYNEQFF,TGTGCCAGCCTCGGTGAATGGACAGGGGAAACCTCCTACAATGAGCAGTTCTTC
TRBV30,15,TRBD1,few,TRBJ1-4,CAWSTGVTTNEKLFF,TGTGCCTGGAGTACAGGGGTCACAACTAATGAAAAACTGTTTTTT
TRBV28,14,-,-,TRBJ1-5,CASSLQQGHQPQHF,TGTGCCAGCAGTTTGCAACAGGGCCATCAGCCCCAGCATTTT
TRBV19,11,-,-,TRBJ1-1,CASLKGGRAFF,TGTGCCAGTTTGAAGGGAGGGAGGGCTTTCTTT
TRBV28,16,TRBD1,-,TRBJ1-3,CASSQFGQAAGNTIYF,TGTGCCAGCAGTCAATTCGGACAGGCAGCTGGAAACACCATATATTTT
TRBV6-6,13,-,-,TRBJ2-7,CASSYSAGYEQYF,TGTGCCAGCAGTTACTCAGCAGGGTACGAGCAGTACTTC
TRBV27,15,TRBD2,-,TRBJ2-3,CASSLTSGGTDTQYF,TGTGCCAGCAGTTTGACTAGCGGGGGGACAGATACGCAGTATTTT
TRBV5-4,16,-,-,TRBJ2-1,CASSRGGGNSYNEQFF,TGTGCCAGCAGTCGGGGCGGGGGCAACTCCTACAATGAGCAGTTCTTC
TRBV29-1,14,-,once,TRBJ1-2,CSVFPTTTGYGYTF,TGCAGCGTTTTCCCTACAACGACAGGCTATGGCTACACCTTC
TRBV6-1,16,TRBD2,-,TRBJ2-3,CASSGTSGGVTDTQYF,TGTGCCAGCAGTGGGACTAGCGGGGGGGTCACAGATACGCAGTATTTT
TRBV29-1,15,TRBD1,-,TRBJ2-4,CSVGTDRASGNIQYF,TGCAGCGTTGGGACGGACAGGGCTTCGGGAAACATTCAGTACTTC
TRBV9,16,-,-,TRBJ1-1,CASSPRGDGVNTEAFF,TGTGCCAGCAGCCCGAGAGGGGACGGAGTGAACACTGAAGCTTTCTTT
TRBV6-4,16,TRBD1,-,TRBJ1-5,CASSDYGTGGNQPQHF,TGTGCCAGCAGTGATTACGGGACAGGGGGCAATCAGCCCCAGCATTTT
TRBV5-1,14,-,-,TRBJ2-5,CASSFPGEQETQYF,TGCGCCAGCAGCTTCCCCGGCGAGCAAGAGACCCAGTACTTC
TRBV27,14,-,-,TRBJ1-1,CASSLAGRQHEAFF,TGTGCCAGCAGTTTAGCCGGGCGACAGCACGAAGCTTTCTTT
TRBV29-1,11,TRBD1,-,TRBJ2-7,CSARDRDEQYF,TGCAGCGCCCGGGACAGGGACGAGCAGTACTTC
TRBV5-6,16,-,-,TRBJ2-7,CASSSRFGASSYEQYF,TGTGCCAGCAGCTCGCGCTTTGGGGCCTCCTCCTACGAGCAGTACTTC
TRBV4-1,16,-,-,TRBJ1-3,CASSQVWRVSGNTIYF,TGCGCCAGCAGCCAAGTGTGGAGGGTCTCTGGAAACACCATATATTTT
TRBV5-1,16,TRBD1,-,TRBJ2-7,CASSLGRTGGSREQYF,TGCGCCAGCAGCTTGGGTAGGACAGGGGGTTCGAGAGAGCAGTACTTC
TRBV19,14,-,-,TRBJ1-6,CASRVSGNGSPLHF,TGTGCCAGTAGAGTCTCAGGGAATGGTTCACCCCTCCACTTT
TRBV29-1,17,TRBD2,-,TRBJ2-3,CSVESPTSGGMGDTQYF,TGCAGCGTTGAATCCCCTACTAGCGGGGGGATGGGAGATACGCAGTATTTT
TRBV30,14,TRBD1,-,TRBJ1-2,CAWSAGTADYGYTF,TGTGCCTGGAGTGCCGGGACAGCCGACTATGGCTACACCTTC
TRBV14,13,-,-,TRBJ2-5,CASSQVGWETQYF,TGTGCCAGCAGCCAAGTCGGTTGGGAGACCCAGTACTTC
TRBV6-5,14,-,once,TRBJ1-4,CASRELTRNEKLFF,TGTGCCAGCAGAGAGCTCACCCGTAATGAAAAACTGTTTTTT
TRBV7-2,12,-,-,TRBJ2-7,CASSVSSGEQYF,TGTGCCAGCAGTGTTAGTAGCGGCGAGCAGTACTTC
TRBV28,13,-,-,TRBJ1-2,CASSPGSNYGYTF,TGTGCCAGCAGTCCGGGATCTAACTATGGCTACACCTTC